Each of the 14 T cell receptor beta chains below was sequenced from the same sample in a study of HIV-infected patients and healthy controls. TCRdb recomputed calls from the 5' RACE reads with MiXCR, one row per CDR3 protein. The data show roughly 70,000 distinct CDR3 sequences, 15% to 20% seen once. Specimen: CD4+ T cells from blood. The receptors shown here come from a human donor in good health.

There are a few counts of this clonotype. The V call is TRBV9, the J call TRBJ2-5, with D unresolved. CDR3 length: 13 residues. V was clipped by 0 bases and J by 5 bases, with 8 bases between them. Germline CDR1 and CDR2: SGDLS and YYNGEE. Here the CDR3 DNA reads TGTGCCAGCAGCGTAGCGGCCAGGGAGACCCAGTACTTC. Its protein is CASSVAARETQYF.

This clonotype came up many times. The rearrangement links TRBV20-1 to TRBJ2-1, with TRBD2 identical over 9 bases. The CDR3 consists of 14 residues. In germline, CDR1 is DFQATT, CDR2 SNEGSKA (reference sequence). V shed 2 bases, J shed 10 bases, and the junction held 9 bases outside the gene matches. CDR3: CSARRASGNGEQFF. As DNA, the CDR3 is TGCAGTGCTAGAAGGGCTAGCGGGAACGGGGAGCAGTTCTTC.

The genes are TRBV11-3 and TRBJ2-3; perhaps TRBD2 as D (5 bases). The V gene lost 5 bases and the J gene lost 2 bases, with 23 bases spanning the gap. The CDR3 runs 18 residues. Germline CDR1 and CDR2: SGHNT and YENEEA. The CDR3: CASSPWSGPLSNTDTQYF. CDR3 nucleotide sequence: TGTGCCAGCAGCCCGTGGAGCGGACCTCTCTCCAACACAGATACGCAGTATTTT.

There are many counts of this clonotype. V gene TRBV7-2 combines with J gene TRBJ2-5; D gene uncertain. Looked up from germline, CDR1 is SGHTA and CDR2 is FQGNSA. The CDR3 consists of 15 residues. V shed 4 bases and J shed 3 bases, with 15 bases lying between them. The CDR3 loop is CASSSATGRKETQYF. CDR3 in DNA: TGTGCCAGCAGCTCCGCAACGGGTCGCAAAGAGACCCAGTACTTC.

This clonotype appeared a few times. The J gene is TRBJ1-1, the V gene TRBV18, with D unclear. Looked up from germline, CDR1 is KGHSH and CDR2 is LQKENI. The CDR3 spans 13 residues. V gave up 6 bases and J gave up 1 base, with 9 bases separating them. CDR3 amino acids: CASSHGRNTEAFF. CDR3 nucleotides: TGTGCCAGCTCGCACGGAAGGAACACTGAAGCTTTCTTT.

This clonotype was detected a few times. CDR3 region: CASRRTSGPSGANVLTF. For the CDR3, the DNA is TGTGCCAGCCGCCGAACTAGCGGGCCCTCTGGGGCCAACGTCCTGACTTTC. The V call is TRBV7-9, the J call TRBJ2-6; 9 bases match TRBD2. The CDR3 has 17 residues. Unmatched junction bases numbered 8, after V lost 8 bases and J lost 0 bases. From germline, CDR1 is SEHNR and CDR2 FQNEAQ (reference sequence).

The chain joins TRBV7-2 to TRBJ2-2, with 8 bases fitting TRBD1. After removal of 6 bases from V and 1 base from J, the junction contained 4 bases not matched to a gene. The CDR3 sequence is 15 residues long. Germline V gives CDR1 SGHTA, CDR2 FQGNSA. The CDR3 nucleotides are TGTGCCAGCAGTCCGGACAGGGTGAACACCGGGGAGCTGTTTTTT. Translation: CASSPDRVNTGELFF.

This clonotype came up many times. The V and J genes are TRBV5-5 and TRBJ1-4; 7 bases line up with TRBD1. CDR3 size: 16 residues. Germline lookup yields CDR1 SGHKS and CDR2 YYEKEE (reference sequence). Germline trimming cut 3 bases from V and 7 bases from J; bases unmatched to any gene: 12. DNA of the CDR3: TGTGCCAGCAGCTCTGCTCGCAGGGGGAAGGGTGAAAAACTGTTTTTT. Its translation: CASSSARRGKGEKLFF.

The rearrangement links TRBV10-3 to TRBJ2-4, with D hard to call. This CDR3 has 17 amino acids. Germline CDR1 ENHRY, CDR2 SYGVKD. Trimming removed 1 base from V and 2 bases from J, with 15 bases in between. The CDR3: CAISEYDLGQTKNIQYF. CDR3 DNA: TGTGCCATCAGTGAGTATGATCTTGGCCAGACCAAAAACATTCAGTACTTC.

This clonotype was observed many times. Here the CDR3 DNA reads TGTGCCAGCAGTTACCCAACGGGGGGTTGGGCTTTCTTT. This gives the protein CASSYPTGGWAFF. The chain uses TRBV6-6 and TRBJ1-1; possibly TRBD1 for D (5 bases). Trimming took 2 bases from V and 11 from J, leaving 15 bases between them. The germline CDR1 and CDR2 sequences are MNHNY and SVGAGI (reference sequence). There are 13 residues in the CDR3.

This clonotype was seen only a few times. DNA of the CDR3: TGTGCCAGCATACAGGCTGAAGCTTTCTTT. Amino acid sequence: CASIQAEAFF. This rearrangement joins TRBV12-3 or TRBV12-4 to TRBJ1-1, with D possibly being TRBD1 (5 bases). V was trimmed by 7 bases and J by 6 bases, leaving 6 bases between them. The CDR3 is made up of 10 amino acids.

This clonotype was recorded at least ten times. The chain carries TRBV7-2 and TRBJ1-1, with D hard to call. V lost 2 bases and J lost 4, with 14 bases in between. CDR3 size: 15 residues. CDR1 is SGHTA, CDR2 FQGNSA, per germline. In DNA form, the CDR3 reads TGTGCCAGCAGCTTATCGGGCCCTAGTCCCACTGAAGCTTTCTTT. Translating gives CASSLSGPSPTEAFF.

Relative to its sample, this clonotype is medium-sized (0.01 to 0.1%). This sequence joins TRBV7-9 and TRBJ2-1; the match to TRBD2 covers 7 bases. V was pared by 4 bases and J by 0 bases, with 12 bases of the junction left unmatched. Germline CDR1 SEHNR, CDR2 FQNEAQ (reference sequence). The CDR3 runs to 18 residues. Here the CDR3 reads CASSSRLADKSSYNEQFF. As DNA, the CDR3 is TGTGCCAGCAGCTCGCGGCTAGCGGATAAGAGCTCCTACAATGAGCAGTTCTTC. The variable domain in full, with the rest retrieved from reference TRBV7-9 and TRBJ2-1, is DTGVSQNPRHKITKRGQNVTFRCDPISEHNRLYWYRQTLGQGPEFLTYFQNEAQLEKSRLLSDRFSAERPKGSFSTLEIQRTEQGDSAMYLCASSSRLADKSSYNEQFFGPGTRLTVL.

This chain uses TRBV11-1 with TRBJ2-1, with TRBD1 as a possible D gene (6 bases). Germline V gene sequence: CDR1 SGHAT, CDR2 FQDESV (reference sequence). With 4 bases removed from V and 15 bases from J, the gap between germline ends came to 22 bases. This CDR3 contains 14 residues. CDR3 DNA: TGTGCCAGCAGCTCGGAAAGGGACATTTTGAATCCGTTCTTC. Protein product: CASSSERDILNPFF.